This entry describes one T cell receptor beta chain. What it binds is unknown. Donation came from healthy HIV-negative adults that had no recent acute infections or vaccinations. This entry belongs to a study of shared clonotypes between healthy human individuals. The trim removed 6 bases at V and 5 bases at J, leaving 23 bases unmatched. The germline gives CDR1 MDHEN, CDR2 SYDVKM. The CDR3 loop spans 19 amino acids. Study-level results: A reduction in generation probabilities was seen for non-shared clonotypes relative to those shared by all four donors. Sampling used blood alone; tissue repertoires probably differ.

Libraries were prepared by immunoSEQ multiplex PCR; TCRdb keeps only in-frame clonotypes and omits some of them. Among a few million clones, over 85% were seen once, and the ten largest hold about 0.39%. Sequenced: naive CD4+ T cells from PBMCs. Subset meaning: CD45RA+ positively selected. This chain joins TRBV28 and TRBJ2-3; TRBD2 aligns across 7 bases. The source is a man in his late teens or twenties in good health. Some clones in this sample may be carry-over from other donors' samples. DNA for the CDR3: TGTGCCAGCAGCCCACGGCCGGGATCTACGGGAGGTCCGGGAGATACGCAGTATTTT. Translated: CASSPRPGSTGGPGDTQYF. Supplemented by reference TRBV28 and TRBJ2-3, the full variable domain reads DVKVTQSSRYLVKRTGEKVFLECVQDMDHENMFWYRQDPGLGLRLIYFSYDVKMKEKGDIPEGYSVSREKKERFSLILESASTNQTSMYLCASSPRPGSTGGPGDTQYFGPGTRLTVL.